Listed here is a single T cell receptor (beta chain). Its antigen is as yet unknown. The sample belongs to a study of T cell responses to AZD1222 COVID-19 vaccine. Findings of the study overall: Among AZD1222 vaccinees, only 5 to 7 were seropositive at baseline. Reportedly, close to half of spike-specific TCRs are directed against unmutated variant regions.

The data were produced by immunoSEQ multiplex PCR, yet TCRdb's version contains in-frame clones alone and is incomplete. The data contain more than 90,000 clones, around 83% of them singletons. The source was peripheral blood, collected on day 0 of AZD1222 vaccination. This TCR was sampled from an adult in good health.

CDR3 bases: TGTGCCAGCAGCCAAGAACTGCTTGGACAGGGGGCTGAAGCTTTCTTT. It specifies CASSQELLGQGAEAFF. J is TRBJ1-1 and V is TRBV4-2; 10 positions agree with TRBD1. Germline assignment: CDR1 LGHNA and CDR2 YNFKEQ. V trimming: 0 bases; J trimming: 6 bases; junction bases outside the gene matches: 7. The CDR3 loop spans 16 amino acids.